The clone carrying this TCR beta chain was counted a single time. In the original processing: Amplification of reference gene primers was used by the study to estimate nucleated cell counts. Some clones are missing from TCRdb's copy, which holds only in-frame ones; the method was immunoSEQ multiplex PCR. The DNA gave D and trimming, while V, J and clone size come from that table. The sample consists of approximately 260,000 clones, nearly 90% of them appearing once. The length of the CDR3 is 14 residues. CDR1 is KGHDR, CDR2 SFDVKD, per germline. J lost 9 bases, V lost 4 bases, and 9 bases had no gene match. The data are from a study of blood T cell repertoires in COVID-19. Background on the study: Donors in the United States, Italy and Spain gave samples during acute or convalescent COVID-19. Nucleic acid was either cDNA or gDNA, and it came from T cells, B-cell-depleted T cells, or PBMCs.

The sample was peripheral blood. The rearrangement joins TRBV24-1 to TRBJ2-7; TRBD1 matches 9 bases. The TCR originated in a woman aged 40-49 years who had recovered from COVID-19. CDR3: CATSESPGQGRQYF. The CDR3 DNA follows: TGTGCCACCAGTGAGTCGCCGGGACAGGGAAGGCAGTACTTC.